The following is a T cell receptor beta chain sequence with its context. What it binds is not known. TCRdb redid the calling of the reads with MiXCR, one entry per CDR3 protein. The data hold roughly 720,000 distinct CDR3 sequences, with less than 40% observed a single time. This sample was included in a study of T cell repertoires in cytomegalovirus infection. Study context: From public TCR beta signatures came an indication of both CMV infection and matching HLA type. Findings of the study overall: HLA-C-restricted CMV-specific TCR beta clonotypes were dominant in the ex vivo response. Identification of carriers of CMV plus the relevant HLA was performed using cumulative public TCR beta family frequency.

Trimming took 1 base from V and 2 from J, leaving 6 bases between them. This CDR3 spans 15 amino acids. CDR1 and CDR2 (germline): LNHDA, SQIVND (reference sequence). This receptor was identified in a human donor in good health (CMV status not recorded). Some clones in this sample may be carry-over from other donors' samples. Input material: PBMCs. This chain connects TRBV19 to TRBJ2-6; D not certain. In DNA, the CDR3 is TGTGCCAGTAGTATAGTCAATCCTGGGGCCAACGTCCTGACTTTC. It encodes CASSIVNPGANVLTF.